This T cell receptor (beta chain) was observed in a study of T cells in Graves' hyperthyroidism and ophthalmopathy. Duration under 3 months, a NOSPECS grade of at least 4, and a Clinical Activity Score of at least 3 characterized the ophthalmopathy patients. Any patient presenting with uncontrolled infection, other autoimmune disease, pregnancy or lactation was left out. Orbital computed tomography, thyroid ultrasound, serum thyroxine and TRAb, and clinical symptoms together informed the diagnoses. The PBMCs studied were ones that came from 10 ml fresh peripheral blood. V lost 6 bases to trimming and J lost 2 bases; unmatched junction nucleotides: 7. There are 15 residues in the CDR3. Germline values: CDR1 SGHTS, CDR2 YDEGEE. What was amplified from RNA transcripts were TCR beta CDR3 regions. An initial round of RT-PCR targeting the TCR CDR3 relied on the HTBI primer set. TCRdb called the multiplex PCR reads again in MiXCR, with one record for every CDR3 protein. Among 500,000 or so distinct CDR3 sequences listed, about 15% were seen once.

The receptor was isolated from a woman aged 18 to 35 with Graves' ophthalmopathy. Sequenced: blood. The V and J genes are TRBV5-8 and TRBJ2-1, with 8 bases that match TRBD2. This CDR3 reads CASTIAGLTYNEQFF. Here the CDR3 DNA reads TGTGCCAGCACCATAGCGGGACTGACCTACAATGAGCAGTTCTTC.